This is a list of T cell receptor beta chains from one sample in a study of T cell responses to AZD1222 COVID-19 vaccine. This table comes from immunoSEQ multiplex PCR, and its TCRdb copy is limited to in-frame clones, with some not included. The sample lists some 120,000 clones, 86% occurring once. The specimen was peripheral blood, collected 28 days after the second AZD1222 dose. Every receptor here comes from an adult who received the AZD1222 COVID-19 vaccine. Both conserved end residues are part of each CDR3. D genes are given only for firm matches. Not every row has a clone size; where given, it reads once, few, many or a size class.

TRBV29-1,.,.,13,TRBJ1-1,CSAKRGTDTEAFF,TGCAGCGCTAAAAGGGGAACGGACACTGAAGCTTTCTTT
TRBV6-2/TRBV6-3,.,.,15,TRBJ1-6,CASSYSQGWNSPLHF,TGTGCCAGCAGTTACTCGCAGGGCTGGAATTCACCCCTCCACTTT
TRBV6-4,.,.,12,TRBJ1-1,CASSDNGGRAFF,TGTGCCAGCAGTGACAATGGGGGAAGGGCTTTCTTT
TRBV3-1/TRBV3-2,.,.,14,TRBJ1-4,CASSPGVYEEKLFF,TGTGCCAGCAGCCCAGGGGTTTATGAGGAAAAACTGTTTTTT
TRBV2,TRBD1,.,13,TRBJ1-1,CASKGQGLTEAFF,TGTGCCAGCAAGGGACAGGGGCTGACTGAAGCTTTCTTT
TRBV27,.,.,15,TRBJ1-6,CARWGVSSYNSPLHF,TGTGCCAGATGGGGGGTGAGCTCCTATAATTCACCCCTCCACTTT
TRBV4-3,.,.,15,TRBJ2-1,CASSQEWGSYNEQFF,TGCGCCAGCAGCCAAGAGTGGGGCTCCTACAATGAGCAGTTCTTC
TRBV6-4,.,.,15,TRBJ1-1,CARVDQGRKDTEAFF,TGTGCCAGAGTTGACCAGGGACGGAAGGACACTGAAGCTTTCTTT
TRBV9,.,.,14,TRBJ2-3,CASSVAAFTDTQYF,TGTGCCAGCAGCGTAGCTGCCTTTACAGATACGCAGTATTTT
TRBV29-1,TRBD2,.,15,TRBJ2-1,CSVEEPSGGAGEQFF,TGCAGCGTTGAAGAGCCTAGCGGGGGGGCTGGTGAGCAGTTCTTC
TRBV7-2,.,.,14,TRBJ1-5,CASSVDTGNQPQHF,TGTGCCAGCAGCGTCGACACAGGGAATCAGCCCCAGCATTTT
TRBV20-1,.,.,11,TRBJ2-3,CSAAPGDTQYF,TGCAGTGCCGCCCCGGGGGATACGCAGTATTTT
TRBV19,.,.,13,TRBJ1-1,CASSISGEGEAFF,TGTGCCAGTAGTATCTCAGGGGAGGGTGAAGCTTTCTTT
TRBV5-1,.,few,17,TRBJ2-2,CASSLGHRDANTGELFF,TGCGCCAGCAGCTTGGGCCACAGGGATGCAAACACCGGGGAGCTGTTTTTT
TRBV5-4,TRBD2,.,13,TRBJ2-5,CASSGTSEETQYF,TGTGCCAGCAGCGGGACTAGCGAGGAGACCCAGTACTTC
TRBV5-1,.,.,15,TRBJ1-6,CASSPQGETYSPLHF,TGCGCCAGCAGCCCACAGGGAGAGACTTATTCACCCCTCCACTTT
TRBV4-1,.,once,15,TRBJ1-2,CASSPPTGASYGYTF,TGCGCCAGCAGCCCCCCAACGGGGGCAAGCTATGGCTACACCTTC
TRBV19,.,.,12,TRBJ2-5,CASSISGRPQYF,TGTGCCAGTAGTATATCAGGGAGGCCCCAGTACTTC
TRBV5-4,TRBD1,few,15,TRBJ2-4,CASSLGDREGNIQYF,TGTGCCAGCAGCTTAGGGGACAGGGAAGGGAACATTCAGTACTTC
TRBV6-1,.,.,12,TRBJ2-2,CASSDLAGELFF,TGTGCCAGCAGTGATCTCGCCGGGGAGCTGTTTTTT
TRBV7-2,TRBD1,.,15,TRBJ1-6,CASSTTGTENSPLHF,TGTGCCAGCAGCACCACCGGGACAGAAAATTCACCCCTCCACTTT
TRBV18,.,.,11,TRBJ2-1,CASSQGNEQFF,TGTGCCAGCTCACAGGGGAATGAGCAGTTCTTC
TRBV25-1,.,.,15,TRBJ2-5,CASSVGGGTQETQYF,TGTGCCAGCAGTGTCGGAGGGGGTACCCAAGAGACCCAGTACTTC
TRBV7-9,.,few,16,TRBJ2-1,CASSLVGESSYNEQFF,TGTGCCAGCAGCTTAGTAGGCGAGAGCTCCTACAATGAGCAGTTCTTC
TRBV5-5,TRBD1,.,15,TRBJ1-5,CASSYQGASNQPQHF,TGTGCCAGCAGCTACCAGGGGGCGAGCAATCAGCCCCAGCATTTT
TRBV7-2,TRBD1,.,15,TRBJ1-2,CASSGAGGARVGYTF,TGTGCCAGCAGCGGCGCAGGGGGCGCACGGGTTGGCTACACCTTC
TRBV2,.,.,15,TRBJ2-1,CASSENQGSYNEQFF,TGTGCCAGCAGTGAAAATCAGGGCTCCTACAATGAGCAGTTCTTC
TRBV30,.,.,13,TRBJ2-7,CAWSVLGKGEQYF,TGTGCCTGGAGTGTACTTGGAAAGGGCGAGCAGTACTTC
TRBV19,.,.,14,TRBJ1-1,CASSIRGSGTEAFF,TGTGCCAGTAGTATTCGAGGGAGTGGCACTGAAGCTTTCTTT
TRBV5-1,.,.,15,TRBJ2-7,CASSLAAASSYEQYF,TGCGCCAGCAGCTTGGCGGCCGCAAGCTCCTACGAGCAGTACTTC
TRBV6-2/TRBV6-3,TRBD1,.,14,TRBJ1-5,CASSTGTENQPQHF,TGTGCCAGCAGTACCGGGACAGAGAATCAGCCCCAGCATTTT
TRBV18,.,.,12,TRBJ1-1,CASTTLFTEAFF,TGTGCCAGCACGACCCTTTTCACTGAAGCTTTCTTT
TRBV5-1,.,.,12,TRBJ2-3,CASSLNSGAQYF,TGCGCCAGCAGCTTGAATTCTGGGGCGCAGTATTTT
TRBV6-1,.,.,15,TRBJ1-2,CASSEAPSPGYGYTF,TGTGCCAGCAGTGAAGCCCCCTCTCCGGGGTATGGCTACACCTTC
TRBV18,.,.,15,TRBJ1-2,CASSPATRNRDGYTF,TGTGCCAGCTCACCAGCTACAAGAAACAGGGATGGCTACACCTTC
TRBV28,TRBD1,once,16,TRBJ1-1,CASSLLRTGMNTEAFF,TGTGCCAGCAGCCTACTCAGGACAGGGATGAACACTGAAGCTTTCTTT
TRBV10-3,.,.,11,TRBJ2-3,CAIGLTDTQYF,TGTGCCATCGGCCTCACAGATACGCAGTATTTT
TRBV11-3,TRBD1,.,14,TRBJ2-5,CASSPTGEVETQYF,TGTGCCAGCAGTCCGACAGGGGAGGTAGAGACCCAGTACTTC
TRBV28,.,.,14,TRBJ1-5,CATAGGGDNQPQHF,TGTGCCACCGCGGGAGGAGGGGACAATCAGCCCCAGCATTTT
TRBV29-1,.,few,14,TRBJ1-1,CSVVTLIRGTEAFF,TGCAGCGTTGTGACACTTATCCGGGGCACTGAAGCTTTCTTT
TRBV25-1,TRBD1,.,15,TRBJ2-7,CASSDKRTGELEQYF,TGTGCCAGCAGTGATAAAAGGACAGGGGAACTCGAGCAGTACTTC
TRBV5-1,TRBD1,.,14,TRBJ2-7,CASSRDRAEGEQYF,TGCGCCAGCAGCAGGGACAGGGCGGAGGGCGAGCAGTACTTC
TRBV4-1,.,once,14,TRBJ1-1,CASSQTTGNTEAFF,TGCGCCAGCAGCCAGACCACTGGAAACACTGAAGCTTTCTTT
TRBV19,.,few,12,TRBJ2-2,CASSLGVGELFF,TGTGCCAGTAGCCTGGGAGTCGGGGAGCTGTTTTTT
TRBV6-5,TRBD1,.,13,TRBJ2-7,CASSDSDRAEQYF,TGTGCCAGCAGTGACTCGGACAGGGCCGAGCAGTACTTC
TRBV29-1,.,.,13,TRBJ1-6,CSVRATFNSPLHF,TGCAGCGTTCGGGCGACGTTTAATTCACCCCTCCACTTT
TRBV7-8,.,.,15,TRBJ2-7,CASSLGSVRKEEQYF,TGTGCCAGCAGCTTAGGAAGTGTGAGGAAAGAGGAGCAGTACTTC
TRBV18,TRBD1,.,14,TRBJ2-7,CASSPGTGAYEQYF,TGTGCCAGCTCGCCTGGGACAGGGGCCTACGAGCAGTACTTC
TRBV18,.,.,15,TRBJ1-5,CASSPLPGLHQPQHF,TGTGCCAGCTCACCGCTACCGGGGTTGCATCAGCCCCAGCATTTT
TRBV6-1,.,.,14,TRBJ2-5,CASSEGGWQETQYF,TGTGCCAGCAGTGAAGGGGGGTGGCAAGAGACCCAGTACTTC
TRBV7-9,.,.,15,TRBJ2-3,CASSLRGAETDTQYF,TGTGCCAGCAGCTTACGGGGGGCCGAGACAGATACGCAGTATTTT
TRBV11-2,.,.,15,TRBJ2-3,CASSPILGGTDTQYF,TGTGCCAGCAGCCCCATTTTGGGCGGGACAGATACGCAGTATTTT
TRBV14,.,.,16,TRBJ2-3,CASSQGAETRADTQYF,TGTGCCAGCAGCCAGGGGGCGGAGACGAGGGCAGATACGCAGTATTTT